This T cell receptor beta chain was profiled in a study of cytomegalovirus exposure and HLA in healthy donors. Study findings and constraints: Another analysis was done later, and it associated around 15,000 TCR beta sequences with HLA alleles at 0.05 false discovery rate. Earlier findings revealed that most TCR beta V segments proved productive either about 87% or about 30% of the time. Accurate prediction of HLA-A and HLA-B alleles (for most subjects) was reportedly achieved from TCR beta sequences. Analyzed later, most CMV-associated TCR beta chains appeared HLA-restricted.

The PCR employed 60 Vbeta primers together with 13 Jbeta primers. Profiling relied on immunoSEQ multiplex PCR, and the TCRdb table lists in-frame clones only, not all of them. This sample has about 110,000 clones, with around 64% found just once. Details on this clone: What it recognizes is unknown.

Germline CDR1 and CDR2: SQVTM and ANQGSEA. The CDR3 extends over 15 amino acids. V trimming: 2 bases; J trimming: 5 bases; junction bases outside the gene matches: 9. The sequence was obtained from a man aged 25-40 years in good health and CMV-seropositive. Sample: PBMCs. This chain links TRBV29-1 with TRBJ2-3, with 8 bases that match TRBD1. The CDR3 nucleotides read TGCAGCGTTGAAAATACAGGGGGTCGGGGAGATACGCAGTATTTT. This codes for CSVENTGGRGDTQYF.